This TCR beta chain was sequenced for a study of identical twins. TCRdb re-analysed the 5' RACE reads in MiXCR, keeping a single row per CDR3 protein. The table has 1.5 million to 2 million distinct CDR3 sequences, about 32% seen once. The V gene's germline CDR1 is DFQATT and CDR2 SNEGSKA (reference sequence). The V gene end was trimmed by 6 bases and the J gene end by 0 bases; junction bases not matched to a gene: 2. This CDR3 contains 13 residues. V usage is TRBV20-1 and J usage is TRBJ2-3, with 8 bases aligning to TRBD2. The material sequenced was cord blood. The receptor was derived from a newborn girl in good health. The CDR3 spells CSAQRGSTDTQYF. CDR3 nucleotides: TGCAGTGCCCAGCGGGGGAGCACAGATACGCAGTATTTT.